This T cell receptor (beta chain) was captured by sequencing in a study of post-analysis software for immune sequencing data (dated by TCRdb to the mid-2010s). A note on the overall study: Relapsing-remitting, secondary progressive and progressive-relapsing multiple sclerosis were recorded as disease courses, and subtype annotation was lacking for some patients. The multiple sclerosis patient repertoires were compared with 10 or so previously published healthy control repertoires from donors aged roughly 6 to 25 years. A subset of samples was prepared in parallel using single-end sample barcoding, then pooled and co-amplified after Illumina adapter ligation. What the study reported, not specific to this receptor: Strong co-clustering of samples prepared in the same batch was shown by direct clustering with F measure, prompting a batch-effect correction. Roughly 5 TRBV segments, including TRBV5-6, TRBV5-1 and TRBV20-1, were significantly more frequent in patients than controls. The control group was slightly older than the multiple sclerosis patient group. Compared with controls, multiple sclerosis patients had significantly lower normalized Chao1 diversity, a finding suggesting substantial peripheral T-cell clonal expansion.

The library was made by PCR. TCRdb names Illumina HiSeq 2500 as the instrument used. To reduce PCR and sequencing biases, unique molecular identifiers were incorporated into the TCR beta cDNA libraries. Per 1 to 10 million input T cells, roughly 0.5 million cDNA molecules were obtained, such that each molecule approximated one T cell. The patient libraries were prepared and sequenced with the same protocol used for the earlier healthy control dataset. Samples belonging to the same batch were prepared together, multiplexed and sequenced on a shared HiSeq lane. The paper's data handling went like this. Raw barcoded reads were processed with MIGEC, discarding single-read molecular identifier groups before consensus assembly and CDR3 extraction. Clonotype tables were post-analysed with VDJtools, and diversity was normalized by down-sampling all datasets to the smallest sample size. In repertoire overlap clustering, CDR3 amino acid sequences, but not nucleotide sequences, were matched to correct batch-related cross-sample contamination. TCRdb reprocessed the public reads (quality trimming at Q25 with fastp, clone calling with MiXCR) and kept in-frame beta chains. Rows merge per CDR3 protein into single entries with the most common DNA and genes. For this entry, the V and J calls and clone size follow TCRdb and not the study's own pipeline. Recorded for this sample are a few hundred thousand distinct CDR3 sequences; 30% to 45% of them occurred a single time. Clones ranked in the top ten supply under 5% of the sample.

Reading from cysteine to phenylalanine, the CDR3 counts 12 amino acids. The kept DNA is CDR3 alone, 36 bases in frame from the first base. Trimming takes 5 bases from V and 8 bases from J, and the germline ends sit 10 bases apart. Reading the germline V gene gives CDR1 MNHEY and CDR2 SVGAGI. To demonstrate the VDJtools post-analysis software, TCR beta repertoires were profiled from the peripheral blood of 13 young patients with multiple sclerosis. The multiple sclerosis patients were children and adolescents ranging in age from roughly 6 to 16 years. Ten or more counts support this clonotype. Its cognate antigen has yet to be identified. No per-base quality is available; no much larger clone lies one base away.

Material: blood. The rearrangement joined TRBV6-5 to TRBJ2-1; the D gene assignment is ambiguous. This TCR was recovered from a girl aged 10 to 17 with multiple sclerosis. The CDR3 in this case is CASSTGQHEQFF. The base sequence is TGTGCCAGCAGTACCGGGCAGCATGAGCAGTTCTTC.